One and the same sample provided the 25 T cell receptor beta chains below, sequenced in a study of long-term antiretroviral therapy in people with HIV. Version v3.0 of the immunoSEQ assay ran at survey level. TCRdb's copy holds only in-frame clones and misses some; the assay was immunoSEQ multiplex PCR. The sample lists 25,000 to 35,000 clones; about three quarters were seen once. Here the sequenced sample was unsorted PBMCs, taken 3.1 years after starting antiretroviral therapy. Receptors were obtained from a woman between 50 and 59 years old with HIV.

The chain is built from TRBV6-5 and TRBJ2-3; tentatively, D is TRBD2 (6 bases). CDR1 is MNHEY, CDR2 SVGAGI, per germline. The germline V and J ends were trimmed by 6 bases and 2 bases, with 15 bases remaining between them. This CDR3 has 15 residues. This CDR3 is CASSRWRVPTDTQYF. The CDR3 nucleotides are TGTGCCAGCAGCCGCTGGAGGGTGCCCACAGATACGCAGTATTTT.

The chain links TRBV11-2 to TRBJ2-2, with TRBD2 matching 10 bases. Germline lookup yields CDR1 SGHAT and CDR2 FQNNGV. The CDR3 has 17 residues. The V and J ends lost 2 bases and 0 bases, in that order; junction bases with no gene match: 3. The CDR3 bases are TGTGCCAGCAGCTTACTAGCGGGGGCCGCGAACACCGGGGAGCTGTTTTTT. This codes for CASSLLAGAANTGELFF.

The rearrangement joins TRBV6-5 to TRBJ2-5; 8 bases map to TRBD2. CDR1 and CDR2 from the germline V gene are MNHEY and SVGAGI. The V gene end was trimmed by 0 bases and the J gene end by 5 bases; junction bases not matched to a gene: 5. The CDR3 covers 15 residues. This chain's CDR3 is CASSYSGGAKETQYF. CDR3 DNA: TGTGCCAGCAGTTACTCCGGGGGGGCCAAGGAGACCCAGTACTTC.

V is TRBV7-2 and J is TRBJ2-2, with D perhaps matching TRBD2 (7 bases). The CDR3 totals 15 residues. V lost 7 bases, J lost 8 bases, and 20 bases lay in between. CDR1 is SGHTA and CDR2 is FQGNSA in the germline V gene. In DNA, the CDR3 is TGTGCCAGCACACTATTCGGGGGGCCGTCAGGGGAGCTGTTTTTT. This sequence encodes CASTLFGGPSGELFF.

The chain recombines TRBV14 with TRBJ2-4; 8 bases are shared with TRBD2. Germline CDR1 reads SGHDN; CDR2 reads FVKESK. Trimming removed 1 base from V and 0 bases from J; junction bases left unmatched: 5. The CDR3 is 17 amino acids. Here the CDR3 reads CASSQATSGLAKNIQYF. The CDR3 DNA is TGTGCCAGCAGCCAAGCTACTAGCGGTCTAGCCAAAAACATTCAGTACTTC.

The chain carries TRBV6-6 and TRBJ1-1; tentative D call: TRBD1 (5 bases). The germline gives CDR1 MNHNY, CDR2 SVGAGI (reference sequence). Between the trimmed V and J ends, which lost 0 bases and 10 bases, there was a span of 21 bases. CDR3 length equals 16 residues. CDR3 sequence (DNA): TGTGCCAGCAGTTACTCGAATTTCGCGGGGGAAGGGTCAGCTTTCTTT. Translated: CASSYSNFAGEGSAFF.

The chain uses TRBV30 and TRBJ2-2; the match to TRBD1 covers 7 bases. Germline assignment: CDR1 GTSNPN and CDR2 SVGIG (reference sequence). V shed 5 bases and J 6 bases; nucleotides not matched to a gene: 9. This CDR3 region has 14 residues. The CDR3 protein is CAWDRQGMAGELFF. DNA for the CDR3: TGTGCCTGGGACCGACAGGGCATGGCCGGGGAGCTGTTTTTT.

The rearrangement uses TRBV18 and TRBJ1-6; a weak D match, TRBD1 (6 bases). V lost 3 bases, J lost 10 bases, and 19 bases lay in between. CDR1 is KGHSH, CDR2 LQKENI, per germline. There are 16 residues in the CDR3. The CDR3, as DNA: TGTGCCAGCTCACCCCACTTGGGGGGGGCGAGGTCACCCCTCCACTTT. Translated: CASSPHLGGARSPLHF.

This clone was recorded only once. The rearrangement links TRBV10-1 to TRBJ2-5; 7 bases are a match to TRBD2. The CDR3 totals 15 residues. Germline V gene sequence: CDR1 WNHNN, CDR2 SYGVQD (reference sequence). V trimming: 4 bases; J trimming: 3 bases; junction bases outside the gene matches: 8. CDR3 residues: CASSGITSAEETQYF. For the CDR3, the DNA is TGCGCCAGCAGTGGGATAACTAGCGCGGAAGAGACCCAGTACTTC.

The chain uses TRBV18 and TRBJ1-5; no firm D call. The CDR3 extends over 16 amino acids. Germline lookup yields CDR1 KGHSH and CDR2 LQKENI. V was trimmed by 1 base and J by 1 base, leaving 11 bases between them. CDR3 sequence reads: CASSPRQPDSNQPQHF. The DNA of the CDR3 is TGTGCCAGCTCACCACGACAACCTGACAGCAATCAGCCCCAGCATTTT.

CDR3 residues: CATKPWDQPQHF. CDR3 coding DNA: TGTGCCACTAAACCTTGGGATCAGCCCCAGCATTTT. The V call is TRBV6-7, the J call TRBJ1-5, with unresolved D. TRBV6-7 is placed among ORFs of uncertain function. Between the trimmed V and J ends, which lost 10 bases and 5 bases, there was a span of 12 bases. This CDR3 is built from 12 residues.

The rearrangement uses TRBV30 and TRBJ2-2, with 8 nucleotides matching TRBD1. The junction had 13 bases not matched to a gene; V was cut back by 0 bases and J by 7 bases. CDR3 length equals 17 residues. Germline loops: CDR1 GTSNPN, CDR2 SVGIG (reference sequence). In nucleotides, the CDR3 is TGTGCCTGGAGTGTACGGAGGTCAGGGGGCGGATTCGGGGAGCTGTTTTTT. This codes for CAWSVRRSGGGFGELFF.

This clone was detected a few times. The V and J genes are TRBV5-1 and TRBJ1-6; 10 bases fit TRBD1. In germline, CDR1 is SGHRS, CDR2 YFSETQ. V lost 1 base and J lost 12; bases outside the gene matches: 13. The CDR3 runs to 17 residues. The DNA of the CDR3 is TGCGCCAGCAGCTTGACAACGGGACAGGGGTTTTTGGTACCCCTCCACTTT. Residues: CASSLTTGQGFLVPLHF.

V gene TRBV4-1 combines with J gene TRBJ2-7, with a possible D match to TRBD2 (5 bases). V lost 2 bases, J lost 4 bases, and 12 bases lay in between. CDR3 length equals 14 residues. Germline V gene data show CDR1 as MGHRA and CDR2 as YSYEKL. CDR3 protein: CASSQSYGIYEQYF. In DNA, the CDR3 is TGCGCCAGCAGCCAAAGTTACGGGATATACGAGCAGTACTTC.

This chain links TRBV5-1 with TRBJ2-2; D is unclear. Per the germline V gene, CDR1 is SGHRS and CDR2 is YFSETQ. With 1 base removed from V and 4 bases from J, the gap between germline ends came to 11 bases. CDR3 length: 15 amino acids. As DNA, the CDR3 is TGCGCCAGCAGCTTGAGGGAACAGAGCACCGGGGAGCTGTTTTTT. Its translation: CASSLREQSTGELFF.

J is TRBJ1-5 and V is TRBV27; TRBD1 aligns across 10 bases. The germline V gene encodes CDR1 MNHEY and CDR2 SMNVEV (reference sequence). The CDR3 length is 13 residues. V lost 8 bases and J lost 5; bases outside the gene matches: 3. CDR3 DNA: TGTGCCAGCTGGGACAGGGGACATCAGCCCCAGCATTTT. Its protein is CASWDRGHQPQHF.

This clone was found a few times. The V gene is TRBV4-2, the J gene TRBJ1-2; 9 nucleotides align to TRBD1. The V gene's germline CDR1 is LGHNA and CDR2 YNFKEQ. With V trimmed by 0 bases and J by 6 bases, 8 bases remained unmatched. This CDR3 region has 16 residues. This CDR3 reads CASSQDRDRVTDGYTF. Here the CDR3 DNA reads TGTGCCAGCAGCCAAGACCGGGACAGGGTGACAGATGGCTACACCTTC.

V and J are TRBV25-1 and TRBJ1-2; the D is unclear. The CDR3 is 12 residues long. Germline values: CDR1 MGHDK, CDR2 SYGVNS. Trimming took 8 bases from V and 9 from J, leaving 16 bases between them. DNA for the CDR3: TGTGCCAGCTTGGGAGGGTCGACAAGCTACACCTTC. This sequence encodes CASLGGSTSYTF.

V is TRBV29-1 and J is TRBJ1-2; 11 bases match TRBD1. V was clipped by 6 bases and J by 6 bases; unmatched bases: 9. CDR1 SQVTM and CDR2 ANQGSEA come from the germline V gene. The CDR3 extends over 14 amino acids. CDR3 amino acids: CSVRGGQGGNGYTF. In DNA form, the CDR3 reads TGCAGCGTACGAGGGGGACAGGGGGGAAATGGCTACACCTTC.

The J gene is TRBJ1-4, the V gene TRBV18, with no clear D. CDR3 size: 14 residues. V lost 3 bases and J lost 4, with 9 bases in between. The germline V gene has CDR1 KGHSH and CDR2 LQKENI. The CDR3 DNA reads TGTGCCAGCTCACCTGTACAGCTTAATGAAAAACTGTTTTTT. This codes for CASSPVQLNEKLFF.

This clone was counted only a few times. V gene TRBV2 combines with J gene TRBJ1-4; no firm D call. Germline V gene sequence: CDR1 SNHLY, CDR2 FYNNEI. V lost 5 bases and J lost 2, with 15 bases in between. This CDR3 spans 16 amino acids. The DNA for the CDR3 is TGTGCCAGCAGTCGAGGTGTGGGGAGGACTAATGAAAAACTGTTTTTT. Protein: CASSRGVGRTNEKLFF.

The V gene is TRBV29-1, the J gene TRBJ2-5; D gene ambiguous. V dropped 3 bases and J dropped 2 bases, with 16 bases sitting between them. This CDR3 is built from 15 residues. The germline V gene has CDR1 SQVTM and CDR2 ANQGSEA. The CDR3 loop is CSVEWAERLQETQYF. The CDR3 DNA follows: TGCAGCGTTGAGTGGGCCGAGCGCCTACAAGAGACCCAGTACTTC.

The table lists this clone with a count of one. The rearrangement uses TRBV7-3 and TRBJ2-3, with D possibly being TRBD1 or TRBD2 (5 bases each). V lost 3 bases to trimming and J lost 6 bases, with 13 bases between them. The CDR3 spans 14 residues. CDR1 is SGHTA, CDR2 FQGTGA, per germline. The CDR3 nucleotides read TGTGCCAGCAGCTTGGGGAGCAGGGCCGATACGCAGTATTTT. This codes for CASSLGSRADTQYF.

The CDR3 bases are TGCGCCAGCAGCTTGGATTTAGGGGGGGAGTCCGGGGAGCTGTTTTTT. Translating gives CASSLDLGGESGELFF. The chain uses TRBV5-1 and TRBJ2-2, with D perhaps matching TRBD2 (7 bases). V was shortened by 0 bases and J by 6 bases, with 15 bases between the two germline ends. From germline, CDR1 is SGHRS and CDR2 YFSETQ. The CDR3 is 16 amino acids. Using reference TRBV5-1 and TRBJ2-2 for the parts outside the CDR3, the full variable domain is KAGVTQTPRYLIKTRGQQVTLSCSPISGHRSVSWYQQTPGQGLQFLFEYFSETQRNKGNFPGRFSGRQFSNSRSEMNVSTLELGDSALYLCASSLDLGGESGELFFGEGSRLTVL.

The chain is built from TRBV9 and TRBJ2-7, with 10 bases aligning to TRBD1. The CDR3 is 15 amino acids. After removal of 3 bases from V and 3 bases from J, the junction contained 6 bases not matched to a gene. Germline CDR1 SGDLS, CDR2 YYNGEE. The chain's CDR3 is CASSDRDRGVYEQYF. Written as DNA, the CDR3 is TGTGCCAGCAGCGACCGGGACAGGGGCGTCTACGAGCAGTACTTC. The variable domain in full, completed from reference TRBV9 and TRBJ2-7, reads DSGVTQTPKHLITATGQRVTLRCSPRSGDLSVYWYQQSLDQGLQFLIQYYNGEERAKGNILERFSAQQFPDLHSELNLSSLELGDSALYFCASSDRDRGVYEQYFGPGTRLTVT.